Following are 18 T cell receptor beta chains from one sample sequenced in a study of immune evolution from preneoplasia to lung adenocarcinoma. Generated by immunoSEQ multiplex PCR, the TCRdb table keeps only in-frame clones and is missing some. The data contain approximately 9,500 clones, approximately 78% of them seen just once; the ten biggest clones take up 4.8%. Sequencing was performed on FFPE minimally invasive lung adenocarcinoma tissue. These receptor sequences come from a person between 65 and 79 years old with lung adenocarcinoma.

The table lists this clone with a few counts. The chain recombines TRBV27 with TRBJ2-4, with 7 positions matching TRBD2. Germline V gives CDR1 MNHEY, CDR2 SMNVEV (reference sequence). V shed 6 bases, J shed 9 bases, and the junction held 5 bases outside the gene matches. The CDR3 extends over 12 amino acids. For the CDR3, the DNA is TGTGCCAGCAGCGTGACGGGGGGCATTCAGTACTTC. Encoded protein: CASSVTGGIQYF.

This clone was found once. The rearrangement links TRBV28 to TRBJ2-5; no clear D gene. The CDR3 is 13 residues long. Germline CDR1 reads MDHEN; CDR2 reads SYDVKM. The V and J ends lost 8 bases and 0 bases respectively, with 10 bases between them. The CDR3, as DNA: TGTGCCAGCGGCCTCCAGTACCAAGAGACCCAGTACTTC. Amino acid sequence: CASGLQYQETQYF.

The chain uses TRBV5-8 and TRBJ2-1, with TRBD2 matching 8 bases. CDR1 is SGHTS, CDR2 YDEGEE, per germline. CDR3 length: 16 residues. Trimming at V came to 4 bases and at J to 0 bases, leaving 6 bases not matched to a gene. The DNA for the CDR3 is TGTGCCAGCAGCCCGTTAGCGGGAAACTCCTACAATGAGCAGTTCTTC. Translation: CASSPLAGNSYNEQFF.

The chain has TRBV4-3 and TRBJ2-2; 9 bases are shared with TRBD1. The CDR3 contains 15 residues. V lost 5 bases and J lost 4; bases outside the gene matches: 5. Germline loops: CDR1 LGHNA, CDR2 YSLEER. CDR3: CASSLQGAGTGELFF. CDR3 DNA sequence: TGCGCCAGCAGCTTACAGGGGGCGGGCACCGGGGAGCTGTTTTTT.

This chain joins TRBV10-1 and TRBJ2-7; 9 nucleotides match TRBD1. The J segment lost 9 bases and the V segment lost 3 bases, leaving 12 bases of the junction unmatched. The CDR3 spans 15 residues. The germline gives CDR1 WNHNN, CDR2 SYGVQD (reference sequence). The CDR3 sequence is CASSDGTGRGYRQYF. In DNA form, the CDR3 reads TGCGCCAGCAGTGATGGGACAGGGAGAGGCTACCGGCAGTACTTC.

The chain has TRBV11-2 and TRBJ1-1; 11 bases are shared with TRBD1. This CDR3 has 15 amino acids. Germline V gene sequence: CDR1 SGHAT, CDR2 FQNNGV. With 3 bases clipped from V and 3 bases from J, the junction kept 3 bases outside the gene matches. CDR3 coding DNA: TGTGCCAGCAGCTTCGGGGACAGGGGGGACACTGAAGCTTTCTTT. Amino acids: CASSFGDRGDTEAFF.

The chain uses TRBV6-6 and TRBJ2-7; D may be TRBD2 (5 bases). V lost 4 bases and J 4 bases, leaving 11 bases between the germline ends. The CDR3 loop spans 13 amino acids. CDR1 and CDR2 (germline): MNHNY, SVGAGI (reference sequence). CDR3 DNA sequence: TGTGCCAGCAGTTGCGATCGGGATTACGAGCAGTACGTC. Amino acid sequence: CASSCDRDYEQYV.

In this sample, this clone turned up once. The genes are TRBV27 and TRBJ2-7; 11 positions agree with TRBD2. Germline lookup yields CDR1 MNHEY and CDR2 SMNVEV (reference sequence). After removal of 5 bases from V and 7 bases from J, the junction contained 10 bases not matched to a gene. The CDR3 is 15 amino acids. The CDR3 DNA sequence: TGTGCCAGCAGTCTACTAGCGGGAGTTTCGGGTGAGCAGTACTTC. Translating it yields CASSLLAGVSGEQYF.

J is TRBJ1-5 and V is TRBV21-1; the D call of TRBD1 is as the table states it, not checked on the DNA. TRBV21-1 is a pseudogene. The CDR3 spans 14 residues. The CDR3 sequence is CASSKRTGDQLQHF. The CDR3 region has the DNA TGTGCCAGCAGCAAAAGGACAGGAGATCAGCTCCAGCATTTT.

The chain joins TRBV30 to TRBJ1-4; the D gene is possibly TRBD1 (5 bases). Germline V gene lookup returns CDR1 GTSNPN and CDR2 SVGIG (reference sequence). This CDR3 region has 15 residues. V lost 3 bases and J lost 3, with 14 bases in between. The DNA of the CDR3 is TGTGCCTGGAGCGTGGGGCGCTTTGCTAATGAAAAACTGTTTTTT. It is translated as CAWSVGRFANEKLFF.

The V call is TRBV18, the J call TRBJ1-1; tentatively, D is TRBD1 (6 bases). The germline gives CDR1 KGHSH, CDR2 LQKENI. The CDR3 runs to 15 residues. Deletions cut 4 bases from V and 1 base from J, with 13 bases between. CDR3 nucleotide sequence: TGTGCCAGCTCACGTTCGAGGACAGAGAACACTGAAGCTTTCTTT. As protein: CASSRSRTENTEAFF.

CDR3 in amino acids: CASSFQGSGNTIYF. The CDR3 coding sequence is TGTGCCAGCAGTTTCCAGGGCTCTGGAAACACCATATATTTT. This chain uses TRBV28 with TRBJ1-3; the D gene is possibly TRBD1 (5 bases). CDR1 MDHEN and CDR2 SYDVKM come from the germline V gene. Trimming took off 3 bases at V and 0 bases at J, with 6 bases between the two ends. CDR3 size: 14 residues.

The sample holds a few counts of this clone. The J gene is TRBJ1-3, the V gene TRBV28; D might be TRBD1 (5 bases). The germline V gene encodes CDR1 MDHEN and CDR2 SYDVKM. This CDR3 has 14 residues. V lost 5 bases, J lost 0 bases, and 8 bases lay in between. The CDR3 is CASSGRGSGNTIYF. DNA for the CDR3: TGTGCCAGCAGTGGGAGGGGCTCTGGAAACACCATATATTTT.

The rearrangement uses TRBV5-4 and TRBJ2-1; 8 nucleotides line up with TRBD2. CDR1 and CDR2 (germline): SGHNT, YYREEE (reference sequence). J gave up 8 bases and V 0 bases, and 13 bases lay outside the gene matches. The CDR3 loop spans 17 amino acids. The CDR3 region has the DNA TGTGCCAGCAGCTTGGGAGGACTAGCCCCCAAGGGACATGAGCAGTTCTTC. It is translated as CASSLGGLAPKGHEQFF.

This chain uses TRBV6-4 with TRBJ1-2, with D maybe TRBD1 (5 bases). Germline assignment: CDR1 MRHNA and CDR2 SNTAGT. The CDR3 totals 15 residues. The V and J ends lost 6 bases and 1 base respectively, with 15 bases between them. CDR3 in DNA: TGTGCCAGCAGCCTAAATAGGGACGGTAACTATGGCTACACCTTC. Amino acids: CASSLNRDGNYGYTF.

This CDR3 reads CASSLERGGTYEQYF. The CDR3 DNA sequence: TGTGCCAGCAGCTTGGAGAGGGGGGGGACCTACGAGCAGTACTTC. The chain recombines TRBV5-6 with TRBJ2-7; D perhaps matches TRBD2 (7 bases). This CDR3 region has 15 residues. V dropped 0 bases and J dropped 2 bases, with 12 bases sitting between them. Germline loops: CDR1 SGHDT, CDR2 YYEEEE. Variable domain in full (rest from reference TRBV5-6 and TRBJ2-7): DAGVTQSPTHLIKTRGQQVTLRCSPKSGHDTVSWYQQALGQGPQFIFQYYEEEERQRGNFPDRFSGHQFPNYSSELNVNALLLGDSALYLCASSLERGGTYEQYFGPGTRLTVT.

The rearrangement uses TRBV29-1 and TRBJ2-2; TRBD1 aligns across 9 bases. From germline, CDR1 is SQVTM and CDR2 ANQGSEA. Germline trimming cut 4 bases from V and 5 bases from J; bases unmatched to any gene: 17. The CDR3 sequence is 18 residues long. CDR3 loop: CSVALHPVGTGNTGELFF. The CDR3 bases are TGCAGCGTTGCTCTACACCCCGTCGGGACAGGGAATACCGGGGAGCTGTTTTTT.

The chain is built from TRBV6-4 and TRBJ2-3; 9 bases agree with TRBD1. This CDR3 comprises 14 residues. Germline CDR1 MRHNA, CDR2 SNTAGT. After removal of 4 bases from V and 3 bases from J, the junction contained 2 bases not matched to a gene. The CDR3 bases are TGTGCCAGCAGTGCACAGGGGGCAACAGATACGCAGTATTTT. As protein: CASSAQGATDTQYF.